This T cell receptor beta chain was documented in a study of blood T cell repertoires in COVID-19. V was cut by 3 bases and J by 1 base, with 12 bases left in between. Germline V CDR1 and CDR2: SNHLY, FYNNEI. The CDR3 is 15 amino acids. The protocol was immunoSEQ multiplex PCR, while the TCRdb copy is restricted to in-frame clones and leaves out a portion. This table has 170,000 or so clones, about three quarters appearing once. J is TRBJ1-1 and V is TRBV2, with D hard to call. The sequenced sample was peripheral blood. This clonotype originated in a woman in her seventies with acute or convalescent COVID-19. CDR3 sequence: CASSDIEAWNTEAFF. The CDR3 nucleotides are TGTGCCAGCAGTGATATCGAGGCGTGGAACACTGAAGCTTTCTTT. The variable domain in full, completed from reference TRBV2 and TRBJ1-1, reads EPEVTQTPSHQVTQMGQEVILRCVPISNHLYFYWYRQILGQKVEFLVSFYNNEISEKSEIFDDQFSVERPDGSNFTLKIRSTKLEDSAMYFCASSDIEAWNTEAFFGQGTRLTVV.